One and the same sample provided the 23 T cell receptor beta chains below, sequenced in a study of blood T cell repertoires in COVID-19. Sequenced by immunoSEQ multiplex PCR; TCRdb stores in-frame clones only, minus some. Among some 150,000 clones listed, approximately 78% were seen once. Sequences were obtained from PBMCs or T cells enriched from blood (not recorded which). The source of these receptors is a woman in her 50s who had recovered from COVID-19.

The CDR3 region is CASSPDKRGVPYNEQFF. The CDR3 DNA reads TGTGCCAGCAGCCCAGACAAACGGGGGGTCCCCTACAATGAGCAGTTCTTC. The chain is built from TRBV5-6 and TRBJ2-1; 7 nucleotides line up with TRBD2. This CDR3 comprises 17 residues. Germline CDR1 SGHDT, CDR2 YYEEEE. The J segment lost 2 bases and the V segment lost 4 bases, leaving 12 bases of the junction unmatched.

This clone has more than one count but fewer than ten. The chain uses TRBV24-1 and TRBJ2-5; D is possibly TRBD2 (6 bases). The CDR3 sequence is 15 residues long. Per the germline V gene, CDR1 is KGHDR and CDR2 is SFDVKD. Trimming left V 4 bases short and J 5 bases short, with 16 bases between. The CDR3 is CATSDSYGGKETQYF. DNA for the CDR3: TGTGCCACCAGTGACTCATATGGGGGGAAGGAGACCCAGTACTTC.

The rearrangement links TRBV7-9 to TRBJ2-5; 7 bases agree with TRBD1. V lost 1 base, J lost 2 bases, and 4 bases stayed unmatched. CDR3 length equals 15 residues. CDR1 is SEHNR and CDR2 is FQNEAQ in the germline V gene (reference sequence). The CDR3 sequence is CASSLDRDSQETQYF. CDR3 nucleotides: TGTGCCAGCAGCTTAGACAGGGACAGTCAAGAGACCCAGTACTTC.

The gene calls are TRBV10-3 and TRBJ2-7; maybe TRBD1 (6 bases). From germline, CDR1 is ENHRY and CDR2 SYGVKD. Deletions cut 6 bases from V and 0 bases from J, with 15 bases between. There are 15 residues in the CDR3. CDR3 nucleotides: TGTGCCATCAGCCCCGGGACACTATTCTCCTACGAGCAGTACGTC. Protein product: CAISPGTLFSYEQYV.

The chain has TRBV7-2 and TRBJ2-3, with a possible D match to TRBD2 (5 bases). V was trimmed by 5 bases and J by 2 bases, leaving 17 bases between them. The CDR3 is 16 amino acids. Germline CDR1 SGHTA, CDR2 FQGNSA. The CDR3 loop is CASSRALDPPTDTQYF. The CDR3 nucleotides read TGTGCCAGCAGCCGCGCACTAGACCCACCCACAGATACGCAGTATTTT.

The rearrangement uses TRBV15 and TRBJ2-7; possibly TRBD2 for D (6 bases). Germline assignment: CDR1 LNHNV and CDR2 YYDKDF (reference sequence). The CDR3 has 14 amino acids. The germline V and J ends were trimmed by 3 bases and 5 bases, with 14 bases remaining between them. CDR3 sequence: CATSRGRGPNEQYV. In nucleotides, the CDR3 is TGTGCCACCAGCAGGGGGCGGGGCCCCAACGAGCAGTACGTC.

The rearrangement uses TRBV5-1 and TRBJ2-3; 9 nucleotides line up with TRBD1. CDR1 SGHRS and CDR2 YFSETQ come from the germline V gene. The ends lost 4 bases at V and 3 bases at J; junction bases unmatched: 9. The CDR3 has 16 residues. Here the CDR3 DNA reads TGCGCCAGCAGCAGAAAGCCGGGACAGGGAACAGATACGCAGTATTTT. Protein sequence: CASSRKPGQGTDTQYF.

This chain links TRBV6-6 with TRBJ2-1; TRBD1 matches 9 bases. Germline V gene sequence: CDR1 MNHNY, CDR2 SVGAGI (reference sequence). The CDR3 runs 14 residues. Trimming took 6 bases from V and 5 from J; bases not matched to a gene: 5. The DNA of the CDR3 is TGTGCCAGCAGAGTACAGGGGGCGAACAATGAGCAGTTCTTC. Residues: CASRVQGANNEQFF.

By proportion, this clone is medium-sized. The V call is TRBV20-1, the J call TRBJ2-1; unclear D gene. The CDR3 runs to 11 residues. CDR1 and CDR2 (germline): DFQATT, SNEGSKA (reference sequence). Trimming left V 6 bases short and J 3 bases short, with 6 bases between. The CDR3 here is CSAHYYNEQFF. The CDR3 DNA reads as TGCAGTGCCCACTACTACAATGAGCAGTTCTTC.

This sequence joins TRBV4-1 and TRBJ2-5; 9 bases agree with TRBD2. This CDR3 contains 15 residues. With 5 bases clipped from V and 5 bases from J, the junction kept 9 bases outside the gene matches. Germline-derived CDR1 and CDR2 are MGHRA and YSYEKL. In DNA, the CDR3 is TGCGCCAGCAGCTCCCACGGGACTAGCCTTGAGACCCAGTACTTC. Translation: CASSSHGTSLETQYF.

This chain joins TRBV6-5 and TRBJ2-1; D is perhaps TRBD2 (6 bases). V was cut by 4 bases and J by 4 bases, with 11 bases left in between. The CDR3 is 14 amino acids. Germline loops: CDR1 MNHEY, CDR2 SVGAGI. The CDR3 region is CASSLTSYYNEQFF. The CDR3 bases are TGTGCCAGCAGTTTAACTAGCTATTACAATGAGCAGTTCTTC.

This sequence joins TRBV5-5 and TRBJ2-7, with 7 bases matching TRBD1. Germline values: CDR1 SGHKS, CDR2 YYEKEE (reference sequence). J lost 2 bases, V lost 0 bases, and 2 bases had no gene match. The CDR3 length is 14 residues. CDR3 protein: CASSLAQGAYEQYF. In DNA, the CDR3 is TGTGCCAGCAGCTTGGCTCAGGGGGCCTACGAGCAGTACTTC. The variable domain in full, with the rest retrieved from reference TRBV5-5 and TRBJ2-7, is DAGVTQSPTHLIKTRGQQVTLRCSPISGHKSVSWYQQVLGQGPQFIFQYYEKEERGRGNFPDRFSARQFPNYSSELNVNALLLGDSALYLCASSLAQGAYEQYFGPGTRLTVT.

This clone has just one count. The V call is TRBV3-1 (or the pseudogene TRBV3-2), the J call TRBJ1-1; possible D gene TRBD1, 5 bases. This CDR3 is built from 15 residues. Germline-derived CDR1 and CDR2 are LGHDT and YNNKEL (reference sequence). The ends were cut back, 5 bases at V and 4 bases at J, with 17 bases in the middle. The CDR3 protein is CASSSGGTVGTEAFF. As DNA, the CDR3 is TGTGCCAGCAGCTCGGGAGGGACGGTTGGCACTGAAGCTTTCTTT.

The chain is built from TRBV27 and TRBJ1-4, with 7 bases lining up with TRBD1. V was clipped by 2 bases and J by 11 bases; unmatched bases: 5. Germline V gives CDR1 MNHEY, CDR2 SMNVEV (reference sequence). This CDR3 is 13 amino acids long. CDR3 bases: TGTGCCAGCAGTTTAAGAGGGACAGACAAACTGTTTTTT. Its protein is CASSLRGTDKLFF.

The chain uses TRBV3-1 (or the pseudogene TRBV3-2) and TRBJ2-3; TRBD2 might be the D (7 bases). Between the trimmed V and J ends, which lost 4 bases and 0 bases, there was a span of 14 bases. This CDR3 has 16 amino acids. Germline loops: CDR1 LGHDT, CDR2 YNNKEL (reference sequence). DNA of the CDR3: TGTGCCAGCAGCCGCGGGGGCTCCTTGAGCACAGATACGCAGTATTTT. As protein: CASSRGGSLSTDTQYF.

The chain carries TRBV4-1 and TRBJ2-1, with 9 bases matching TRBD2. V shed 3 bases, J shed 2 bases, and the junction held 8 bases outside the gene matches. This CDR3 spans 17 amino acids. Looked up from germline, CDR1 is MGHRA and CDR2 is YSYEKL. The CDR3 protein is CASSQASGVPTYNEQFF. The CDR3 coding sequence is TGCGCCAGCAGCCAGGCTAGCGGGGTCCCGACCTACAATGAGCAGTTCTTC.

The rearrangement links TRBV19 to TRBJ1-2, with a weak D call TRBD1 (6 bases). Per germline, CDR1 LNHDA and CDR2 SQIVND (reference sequence). This CDR3 comprises 17 residues. V was pared by 2 bases and J by 2 bases, with 18 bases between. The CDR3 region is CASSIRTGIGSNYGYTF. For the CDR3, the DNA is TGTGCCAGTAGTATACGAACAGGGATCGGGTCCAACTATGGCTACACCTTC.

The rearrangement links TRBV10-3 to TRBJ2-2; 7 bases agree with TRBD2. CDR1 and CDR2 (germline): ENHRY, SYGVKD. This CDR3 contains 13 residues. The V gene end was trimmed by 10 bases and the J gene end by 1 base; junction bases not matched to a gene: 3. The CDR3 coding sequence is TGTGCCACCTGGGAGGGGAACACCGGGGAGCTGTTTTTT. Its protein is CATWEGNTGELFF.

This clone appeared a single time. The CDR3 region has the DNA TGTGCCAGCAGCTGGTCGGGGGTAGCAGGAAACACCATATATTTT. This sequence encodes CASSWSGVAGNTIYF. This rearrangement joins TRBV5-5 to TRBJ1-3; D possibly corresponds to TRBD1 (5 bases). CDR1 and CDR2 (germline): SGHKS, YYEKEE (reference sequence). With 3 bases removed from V and 4 bases from J, the gap between germline ends came to 14 bases. The CDR3 has 15 amino acids.

The chain uses TRBV29-1 and TRBJ1-1; D is perhaps TRBD1 (6 bases). CDR1 and CDR2 (germline): SQVTM, ANQGSEA. V was cut by 4 bases and J by 3 bases, with 15 bases left in between. This CDR3 comprises 14 residues. CDR3 sequence (DNA): TGCAGCGTTGCTAGGGCAGGGGTGGACACTGAAGCTTTCTTT. Protein sequence: CSVARAGVDTEAFF.

This chain connects TRBV7-2 to TRBJ1-1; the D gene is possibly TRBD1 (5 bases). Germline lookup yields CDR1 SGHTA and CDR2 FQGNSA. Trimming left V 4 bases short and J 6 bases short, with 18 bases between. The CDR3 is made up of 15 amino acids. The CDR3 sequence is CASSSRSGGGPEAFF. CDR3 DNA sequence: TGTGCCAGCAGCTCCCGGTCGGGGGGGGGACCTGAAGCTTTCTTT.

The V call is TRBV2, the J call TRBJ1-1, with 7 bases matching TRBD1. The CDR3 is 12 residues long. Trimming removed 8 bases from V and 1 base from J; junction bases left unmatched: 1. CDR1 is SNHLY, CDR2 FYNNEI, per germline. CDR3 protein: CASWDRNTEAFF. CDR3 nucleotides: TGTGCCAGCTGGGACAGGAACACTGAAGCTTTCTTT.

This clone was seen just once. The gene calls are TRBV19 and TRBJ1-5; a weak D match, TRBD1 (6 bases). V was shortened by 3 bases and J by 6 bases, with 12 bases between the two germline ends. CDR1 LNHDA and CDR2 SQIVND come from the germline V gene (reference sequence). This CDR3 has 14 residues. CDR3 loop: CASSMWGLSQPQHF. The DNA for the CDR3 is TGTGCCAGTAGTATGTGGGGGCTCAGTCAGCCCCAGCATTTT.